A single sample gave rise to the 18 T cell receptor beta chains below, sequenced in a study of tumor-infiltrating lymphocytes in primary liver carcinoma. Unsorted whole blood yielded the blood RNA, and germline DNA was also extracted. The researchers produced TCR beta cDNA from 450 to 600 ng total RNA with a constant-region primer. ARM-PCR was slightly modified, and three nested multiplex PCR rounds with it gave rise to the TCR beta libraries. The first two PCR rounds, roughly 10 cycles each, used TRBV1-TRBV30 forward primers and a C-beta reverse primer. Each CDR3 protein gets one entry after TCRdb re-called the multiplex PCR reads with MiXCR. The sample consists of about 330,000 distinct CDR3 sequences, approximately 65% of them appearing once. Sequenced: peripheral blood. Every receptor here comes from a man in his forties or fifties with primary liver carcinoma and hepatitis B virus infection.

Points on this clonotype: This sequence may be a read error, since a much larger clone differs from it by one base. The chain joins TRBV5-5 to TRBJ1-1; weak D call: TRBD1 (5 bases). The length of the CDR3 is 13 residues. Germline V CDR1 and CDR2: SGHKS, YYEKEE (reference sequence). The CDR3 nucleotides are TGTGCCAGCAGTTTGGGAGGGGACGCTGAAGCTTTCTTT. It translates to CASSLGGDAEAFF. Full variable domain (remainder filled in from reference TRBV5-5 and TRBJ1-1): DAGVTQSPTHLIKTRGQQVTLRCSPISGHKSVSWYQQVLGQGPQFIFQYYEKEERGRGNFPDRFSARQFPNYSSELNVNALLLGDSALYLCASSLGGDAEAFFGQGTRLTVV.

This clonotype has a single count. One end of the junction is discordant with germline, which a read error may explain. V is TRBV6-5 and J is TRBJ2-3, with D possibly matching TRBD2 (5 bases). This CDR3 has 14 residues. The germline CDR1 and CDR2 sequences are MNHEY and SVGAGI. CDR3 loop: CASSLIPSTDTQYF. CDR3 DNA: TGTGCCAGCAGCTTAATTCCTAGCACAGATACGCAATATTTT.

The chain recombines TRBV7-9 with TRBJ2-6; 10 nucleotides align to TRBD1. V lost 3 bases to trimming and J lost 5 bases; unmatched junction nucleotides: 4. The CDR3 runs to 16 residues. From germline, CDR1 is SEHNR and CDR2 FQNEAQ (reference sequence). Written as DNA, the CDR3 is TGTGCCAGCAGCTTCCGGGACAGGGGTTGGGCCAACGTCCTGACTTTC. Protein product: CASSFRDRGWANVLTF.

This clonotype appeared many times. The chain is built from TRBV12-3 or TRBV12-4 and TRBJ2-7, with D unresolved. V was pared by 2 bases and J by 6 bases, with 11 bases between. The CDR3 spans 13 residues. CDR3 nucleotides: TGTGCCAGCAGTTTAAGCTCGGGTGCCGAGCAGTACTTC. Amino acids: CASSLSSGAEQYF.

This clonotype was detected a few times. The chain joins TRBV4-1 to TRBJ1-5, with a weak D call TRBD1 (6 bases). Germline CDR1 reads MGHRA; CDR2 reads YSYEKL. Trimming cost V 4 bases and J 11 bases, with 18 bases left between them. This CDR3 comprises 14 residues. CDR3 residues: CASSPYLRDTAQHF. The CDR3 region has the DNA TGCGCCAGCAGCCCGTACCTCCGGGACACGGCCCAGCATTTT.

Concerning this clonotype itself: Possible read error: a much larger clone is one base away. The rearrangement joins TRBV6-2 or TRBV6-3 to TRBJ2-1, with D perhaps matching TRBD1 (5 bases). CDR1 and CDR2 from the germline V gene are MNHEY and SVGEGT. The CDR3 runs to 18 residues. V was trimmed by 7 bases and J by 0 bases, leaving 22 bases between them. The CDR3 nucleotides are TGTGCCAGCAACATTAGACAGCTACCACGTATCTCCTACAATGAGCAGTTCTTC. Translation: CASNIRQLPRISYNEQFF.

J is TRBJ2-3 and V is TRBV19; D unclear. Per germline, CDR1 LNHDA and CDR2 SQIVND (reference sequence). The CDR3 runs to 13 residues. V dropped 7 bases and J dropped 3 bases, with 11 bases sitting between them. CDR3 in DNA: TGTGCCAGTACCACCCCGGTGACAGATACGCAGTATTTT. As protein: CASTTPVTDTQYF.

This clonotype has only one observation. The junction does not match germline at one end; this may be a read error. This chain uses TRBV6-1 with TRBJ1-6, with D unclear. The CDR3 spans 13 residues. Germline V gene sequence: CDR1 MNHNS, CDR2 SASEGT. This CDR3 reads CGSIEVSNSPLHF. As DNA, the CDR3 is TGTGGCAGCATAGAAGTCTCTAATTCGCCCCTCCACTTT.

This clonotype was picked up one time. A much larger clone sits a single nucleotide away, making a read error possible. V usage is TRBV12-3 or TRBV12-4 and J usage is TRBJ2-5; D is unclear. Trimming took off 2 bases at V and 4 bases at J, with 8 bases between the two ends. The CDR3 runs 13 residues. The CDR3 bases are TGTGCCAGCAGTTTACTATCGGGAGAGACCCAGTACTTC. It encodes CASSLLSGETQYF.

This clonotype was recorded at least ten times. The chain recombines TRBV5-4 with TRBJ2-3, with no clear D. Germline V gene lookup returns CDR1 SGHNT and CDR2 YYREEE (reference sequence). The CDR3 has 16 amino acids. V was shortened by 3 bases and J by 2 bases, with 16 bases between the two germline ends. The CDR3 reads CASSSQNPVITDTQYF. DNA for the CDR3: TGTGCCAGCAGCTCCCAGAACCCAGTGATCACAGATACGCAGTATTTT. Supplemented by reference TRBV5-4 and TRBJ2-3, the full variable domain reads ETGVTQSPTHLIKTRGQQVTLRCSSQSGHNTVSWYQQALGQGPQFIFQYYREEENGRGNFPPRFSGLQFPNYSSELNVNALELDDSALYLCASSSQNPVITDTQYFGPGTRLTVL.

The chain has TRBV28 and TRBJ2-1, with 7 nucleotides matching TRBD2. This CDR3 is built from 16 residues. V lost 2 bases to trimming and J lost 5 bases; unmatched junction nucleotides: 9. Germline CDR1 reads MDHEN; CDR2 reads SYDVKM. The CDR3 loop reads CASSLRIGGRDNEQFF. The DNA of the CDR3 is TGTGCCAGCAGTTTAAGGATAGGAGGGAGGGACAATGAGCAGTTCTTC.

This clonotype was seen ten or more times. The chain recombines TRBV11-2 with TRBJ2-5, with D perhaps matching TRBD2 (6 bases). The ends were cut back, 5 bases at V and 3 bases at J, with 13 bases in the middle. This CDR3 region has 14 residues. CDR1 is SGHAT, CDR2 FQNNGV, per germline. CDR3 coding DNA: TGTGCCAGCAGCCCCGAGTGGGGGGAAGAGACCCAGTACTTC. Translated: CASSPEWGEETQYF.

This clonotype was recorded many times. This chain connects TRBV11-2 to TRBJ2-7; 10 bases fit TRBD1. The CDR3 is 14 amino acids. V gave up 7 bases and J gave up 0 bases; unmatched junction bases: 3. The V gene's germline CDR1 is SGHAT and CDR2 FQNNGV. In DNA form, the CDR3 reads TGTGCCAGCACCCGACAGGGGGCCTCCTACGAGCAGTACTTC. Encoded protein: CASTRQGASYEQYF.

The chain joins TRBV11-3 to TRBJ2-1; 7 nucleotides align to TRBD2. CDR1 and CDR2 (germline): SGHNT, YENEEA. CDR3 size: 15 residues. The J segment lost 4 bases and the V segment lost 4 bases, leaving 7 bases of the junction unmatched. CDR3 coding DNA: TGTGCCAGCAGCTCAGTTGAGCGGGATTACAATGAGCAGTTCTTC. The encoded protein is CASSSVERDYNEQFF.

Worth noting for this clonotype: A much bigger clone sits one base away, suggesting this may be a read error. J is TRBJ2-7 and V is TRBV4-2, with 9 bases lining up with TRBD2. Germline CDR1 reads LGHNA; CDR2 reads YNFKEQ. The CDR3 length is 15 residues. CDR3: CVSSRNSGSSDEQYF. In DNA, the CDR3 is TGTGTCAGCAGCCGGAATAGCGGGAGTTCAGACGAGCAGTACTTC.

Notes on this clonotype: Given a much more abundant clone one base away, this may be a read error. The chain links TRBV6-1 to TRBJ2-7, with D unclear. The CDR3 loop spans 15 amino acids. CDR1 is MNHNS and CDR2 is SASEGT in the germline V gene. CDR3 residues: CASSEGRWSSYDQYF. DNA of the CDR3: TGTGCCAGCAGTGAAGGTCGGTGGAGCTCCTACGACCAGTACTTC.

The chain carries TRBV6-1 and TRBJ2-7; D gene uncertain. The CDR3 covers 13 residues. V was shortened by 5 bases and J by 0 bases, with 8 bases between the two germline ends. CDR1 is MNHNS, CDR2 SASEGT, per germline. In DNA form, the CDR3 reads TGTGCCAGCAGTCCTGCGGCCTCCTACGAGCAGTACTTC. This sequence encodes CASSPAASYEQYF.

Concerning this clonotype itself: Its ends do not fully match the called genes, so a read error is possible. The gene calls are TRBV11-2 and TRBJ2-5; D uncertain. The CDR3 covers 11 residues. Germline CDR1 and CDR2: SGHAT and FQNNGV. The CDR3 loop reads CVSSSEETQYF. CDR3 bases: TGTGTCAGCAGCTCGGAGGAGACCCAGTACTTC.